This T cell receptor beta chain was identified during a study of T cell responses to AZD1222 COVID-19 vaccine (dated by TCRdb to about 2021). Broadly, across the study: A total of 233 trial participants underwent TCR sequencing, of whom some 210 received two doses of AZD1222 and some 26 received two doses of the MenACWY control vaccine. Trial participants were enrolled by age into 18-55, 56-69 and 70-plus year subgroups, with approximately 150, 28 and 58 TCR-sequenced participants respectively. The study at large found these results: Conclusions about previously exposed vaccinees are limited, since just 5 to 7 AZD1222 recipients were seropositive for SARS-CoV-2 at baseline. Because no day 14 peak-response samples were available, repertoires were characterized only after the peak T cell response. The whole spike protein was spanned by vaccine-associated CD4 TCRs, and dominant responses were seen in regions 160-218 and 743-854. The 56-69-year group was small, and its depth increase did not reach significance, likely because of low power. Participants were mostly white British, with more females than males. The authors suggested clonal diversity may have been underestimated. Spike-specific TCR breadth and depth rose significantly after two AZD1222 doses compared with day 0 and with MenACWY recipients. Epitopes outside the regions mutated in the B.1.351 and B.1.1.7 variants were reportedly recognized by nearly half of the unique spike-specific TCRs.

The CDR3, cysteine through phenylalanine, is 14 amino acids long. Only the CDR3 DNA is retained, 42 bases long and in frame from the first base. Trimming takes 8 bases from V and 0 bases from J, and the germline ends sit 12 bases apart. The germline V gene encodes CDR1 SGHAT and CDR2 FQNNGV. Comments on this clone: Its antigen target is currently unknown. Base qualities were left out, and no much larger clone turns up one base away.

The time point label corresponds to: about 28 days (+/-7) after the second vaccine dose. AZD1222 recipients whose second dose came at about 4 weeks and those whose second dose came at about 12 weeks were combined into one group, since spike-specific TCR depth and breadth did not differ between the two schedules. Vaccinee samples came from UK trials COV001 and COV002, including a single-blind randomized controlled phase 2/3 trial of AZD1222 (ChAdOx1 nCoV-19) in healthy adults. Trial participant PBMC samples were collected at day 0 and day 28 after the second dose for TCRbeta chain sequencing. The CDR3 regions of human TCRbeta chains were subjected to immunosequencing. The authors' pipeline ran thus. TCRs in the repertoires were compared against a reference library of SARS-CoV-2-specific TCRs that had been generated with the MIRA antigen-specificity platform. Breadth was defined as the fraction of unique TCRs that were SARS-CoV-2-associated. Depth was defined as the fraction of total T cells that were SARS-CoV-2-associated. Using the MIRA data, every spike-specific TCR was mapped to the spike region that the TCR reacted to and assigned to either a CD4 or a CD8 class. Log10-transformed breadth and depth values were compared by one-way ANOVA with Sidak's multiple comparisons tests. The clones in this table, taken by TCRdb from immuneACCESS, are in-frame only. Not every clone is retained; where verified, under half of the shortfall comes from an unresolved V gene, and the cause of the rest is unknown. That table furnishes V, J and clone size, whereas the DNA furnished D and trimming. The sample table lists 150,000 to 200,000 clones, 92% of them with a count of one. The leading ten clones occupy around 1% of the sample.

The chain couples TRBV11-2 to TRBJ2-3, with the D gene call left open. Material: peripheral blood, obtained 28 days after the second AZD1222 dose. This clonotype originated in an adult who received the AZD1222 COVID-19 vaccine. The nucleotides are TGTGCCAGCGACGGTGGCGGTAGCACAGATACGCAGTATTTT. It specifies CASDGGGSTDTQYF. Full variable domain (CDR3 extended with the reference TRBV11-2 and TRBJ2-3 proteins): EAGVAQSPRYKIIEKRQSVAFWCNPISGHATLYWYQQILGQGPKLLIQFQNNGVVDDSQLPKDRFSAERLKGVDSTLKIQPAKLEDSAVYLCASDGGGSTDTQYFGPGTRLTVL.